The sequence of this TCR beta chain was determined in a study of T cell repertoires in cytomegalovirus infection. General study results and limits: Within the response measured ex vivo, HLA-C-restricted CMV-specific TCR beta clonotypes were dominant.

Trimming stripped 6 bases from V and 7 bases from J, with 15 bases between. The CDR3 has 14 residues. Many counts were recorded for this clonotype. Its antigen remains unidentified. In TCRdb, the reads were re-called with MiXCR into one record per CDR3 protein. The table shows 200,000 to 300,000 distinct CDR3 sequences, with around 9% occurring only once. Sample: PBMCs. This rearrangement joins TRBV12-3 or TRBV12-4 to TRBJ2-2, with D perhaps TRBD2 (6 bases). The receptor comes from a human donor in good health (CMV status not recorded). Some clones in this sample may be carry-over from other donors' samples. CDR3 region: CASSSHAGLGELFF. The CDR3, as DNA: TGTGCCAGCAGCTCCCATGCGGGACTCGGGGAGCTGTTTTTT.